Sequencing of this TCR beta chain was carried out in a study of T cell changes during pregnancy in multiple sclerosis. Profiling relied on immunoSEQ multiplex PCR, and the TCRdb table lists in-frame clones only, not all of them. The sample has 60,000 to 75,000 clones, over 85% seen once. The CDR3 consists of 14 residues. The ends were cut back, 7 bases at V and 3 bases at J, with 10 bases in the middle. Germline CDR1 LNHDA, CDR2 SQIVND (reference sequence). The TCR originated in a female donor with multiple sclerosis, enrolled in a pregnancy study. The material was peripheral blood, obtained in the second trimester of pregnancy. The rearrangement links TRBV19 to TRBJ2-6, with no clear D. This CDR3 is CASTLGFGANVLTF. The CDR3 DNA sequence: TGTGCCAGTACCCTCGGGTTTGGGGCCAACGTCCTGACTTTC.